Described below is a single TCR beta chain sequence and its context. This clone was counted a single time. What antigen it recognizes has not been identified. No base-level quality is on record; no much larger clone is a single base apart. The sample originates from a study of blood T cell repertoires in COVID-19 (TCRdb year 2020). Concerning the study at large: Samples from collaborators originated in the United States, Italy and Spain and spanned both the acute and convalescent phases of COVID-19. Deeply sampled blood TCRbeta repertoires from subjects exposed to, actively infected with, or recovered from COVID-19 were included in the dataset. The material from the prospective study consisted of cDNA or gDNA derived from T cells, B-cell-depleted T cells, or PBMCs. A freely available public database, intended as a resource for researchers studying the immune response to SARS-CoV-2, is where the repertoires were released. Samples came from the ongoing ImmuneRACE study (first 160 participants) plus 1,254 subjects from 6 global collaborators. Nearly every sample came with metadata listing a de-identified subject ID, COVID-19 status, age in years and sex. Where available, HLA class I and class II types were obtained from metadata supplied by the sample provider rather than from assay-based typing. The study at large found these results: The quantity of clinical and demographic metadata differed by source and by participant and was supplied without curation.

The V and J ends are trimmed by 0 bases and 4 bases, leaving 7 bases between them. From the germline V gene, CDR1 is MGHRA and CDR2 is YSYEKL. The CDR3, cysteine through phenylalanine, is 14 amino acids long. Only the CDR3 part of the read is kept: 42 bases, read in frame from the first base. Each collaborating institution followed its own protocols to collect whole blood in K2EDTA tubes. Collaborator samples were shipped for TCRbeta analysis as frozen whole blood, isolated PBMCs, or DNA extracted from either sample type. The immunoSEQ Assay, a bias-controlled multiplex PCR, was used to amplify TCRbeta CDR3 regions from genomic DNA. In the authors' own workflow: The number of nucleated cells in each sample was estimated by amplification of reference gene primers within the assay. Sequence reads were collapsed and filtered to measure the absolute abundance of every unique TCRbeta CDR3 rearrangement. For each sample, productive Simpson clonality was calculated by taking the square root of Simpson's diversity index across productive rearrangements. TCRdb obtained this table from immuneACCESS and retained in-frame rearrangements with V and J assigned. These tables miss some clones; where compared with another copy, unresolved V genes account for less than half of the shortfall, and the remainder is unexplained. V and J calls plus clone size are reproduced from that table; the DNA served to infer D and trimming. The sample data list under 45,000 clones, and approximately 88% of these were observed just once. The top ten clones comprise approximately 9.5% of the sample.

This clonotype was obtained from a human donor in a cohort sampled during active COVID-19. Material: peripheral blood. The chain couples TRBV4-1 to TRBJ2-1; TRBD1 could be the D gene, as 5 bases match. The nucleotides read TGCGCCAGCAGCCAAGATCAGGGATACAATGAGCAGTTCTTC. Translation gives CASSQDQGYNEQFF.